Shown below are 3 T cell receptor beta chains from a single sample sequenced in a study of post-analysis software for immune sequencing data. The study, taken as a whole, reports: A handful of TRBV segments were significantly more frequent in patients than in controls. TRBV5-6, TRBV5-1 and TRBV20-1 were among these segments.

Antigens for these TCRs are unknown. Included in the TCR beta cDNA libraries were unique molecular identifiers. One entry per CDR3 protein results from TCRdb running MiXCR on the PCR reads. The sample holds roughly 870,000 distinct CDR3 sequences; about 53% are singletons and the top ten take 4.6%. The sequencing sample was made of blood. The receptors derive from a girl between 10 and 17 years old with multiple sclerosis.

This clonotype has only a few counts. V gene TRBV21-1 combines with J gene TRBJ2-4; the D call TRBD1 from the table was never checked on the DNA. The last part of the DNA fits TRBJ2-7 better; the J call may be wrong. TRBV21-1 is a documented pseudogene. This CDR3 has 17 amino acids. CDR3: CASSDAGTGLTRDEQYF. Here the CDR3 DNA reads TGTGCCAGCAGCGACGCCGGGACAGGACTAACTCGCGACGAGCAGTACTTC.

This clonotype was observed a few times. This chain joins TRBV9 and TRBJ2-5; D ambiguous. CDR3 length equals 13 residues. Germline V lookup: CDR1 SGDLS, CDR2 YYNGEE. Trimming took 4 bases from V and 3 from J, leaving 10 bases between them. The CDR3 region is CASSISTEETQYF. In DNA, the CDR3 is TGTGCCAGCAGCATCTCGACTGAAGAGACCCAGTACTTC.

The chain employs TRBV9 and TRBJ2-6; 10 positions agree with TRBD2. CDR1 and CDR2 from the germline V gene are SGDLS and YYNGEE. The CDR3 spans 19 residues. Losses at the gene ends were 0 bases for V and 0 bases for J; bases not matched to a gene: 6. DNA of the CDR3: TGTGCCAGCAGCGTAGGGCTAGCGGGAGAGGGCTCTGGGGCCAACGTCCTGACTTTC. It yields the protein CASSVGLAGEGSGANVLTF. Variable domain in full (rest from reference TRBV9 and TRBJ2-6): DSGVTQTPKHLITATGQRVTLRCSPRSGDLSVYWYQQSLDQGLQFLIQYYNGEERAKGNILERFSAQQFPDLHSELNLSSLELGDSALYFCASSVGLAGEGSGANVLTFGAGSRLTVL.